The T cell receptor beta chain under discussion was sequenced for a study of cytomegalovirus exposure and HLA in healthy donors. Overall study results and limits: 164 TCR beta chains were listed as cytomegalovirus-associated.

With regard to this clone: Its target is not known.

The PCR ran on 60 Vbeta and 13 Jbeta primers. The repertoire was sequenced with immunoSEQ multiplex PCR; TCRdb's copy has only in-frame clones and lacks some. Of some 130,000 clones in the sample, approximately 85% were seen once. This CDR3 has 16 amino acids. The trim removed 4 bases at V and 1 base at J, leaving 7 bases unmatched. From germline, CDR1 is SGHTS and CDR2 YDEGEE. The clonotype comes from a boy between 5 and 17 years old in good health and CMV-seronegative. Sequenced input: PBMCs. This chain uses TRBV5-8 with TRBJ1-5, with 8 bases that match TRBD1. CDR3 DNA: TGTGCCAGCAGCCCTAGACAGGGGCAGAGCAATCAGCCCCAGCATTTT. The encoded protein is CASSPRQGQSNQPQHF.